This is a list of T cell receptor beta chains from one sample in a study of monozygotic twins with cystic fibrosis. This table comes from immunoSEQ multiplex PCR, and its TCRdb copy is limited to in-frame clones, with some not included. Of 25,000 to 35,000 clones in the sample, roughly 80% were seen once. Input material: blood. The origin of the receptors is a girl aged 2-10 years with cystic fibrosis. The CDR3 runs from the conserved cysteine through the conserved F or W. A D gene is named only where the DNA matches it firmly. Clone size is stated in some rows and not others, as once, few, many or a class when expanded.

clone_size: -
j_call: TRBJ1-6
v_call: TRBV2
d_call: TRBD1
cdr3_nt: TGTGCCAGCAGTCAACAGGGGGCCGAGTATAATTCACCCCTCCACTTT
cdr3_aa: CASSQQGAEYNSPLHF

clone_size: -
j_call: TRBJ2-1
v_call: TRBV19
d_call: -
cdr3_nt: TGTGCCAGTAGGACCCGAAGCTCCTACAATGAGCAGTTCTTC
cdr3_aa: CASRTRSSYNEQFF

clone_size: -
j_call: TRBJ2-7
v_call: TRBV4-1
d_call: -
cdr3_nt: TGCGCCAGCAGCCAAGATTTCGCCAGGGGAACCTACGAGCAGTACTTC
cdr3_aa: CASSQDFARGTYEQYF

clone_size: -
j_call: TRBJ1-5
v_call: TRBV19
d_call: -
cdr3_nt: TGTGCCAGCCAGGTCTATAGCAATCAGCCCCAGCATTTT
cdr3_aa: CASQVYSNQPQHF

clone_size: -
j_call: TRBJ1-1
v_call: TRBV18
d_call: -
cdr3_nt: TGTGCCAGCTCACCAAGGGAGGACACTGAAGCTTTCTTT
cdr3_aa: CASSPREDTEAFF

clone_size: -
j_call: TRBJ1-2
v_call: TRBV28
d_call: TRBD1
cdr3_nt: TGTGCCAGCAGTTTAAGCTCAGGGGGATTTGATGGCTACACCTTC
cdr3_aa: CASSLSSGGFDGYTF

clone_size: -
j_call: TRBJ1-1
v_call: TRBV6-1
d_call: -
cdr3_nt: TGTGCCAGCAGGTTACGGGACAAGAACACTGAAGCTTTCTTT
cdr3_aa: CASRLRDKNTEAFF

clone_size: -
j_call: TRBJ2-3
v_call: TRBV7-9
d_call: -
cdr3_nt: TGTGCCAGCAGCTTACAGCCCACAGATACGCAGTATTTT
cdr3_aa: CASSLQPTDTQYF

clone_size: once
j_call: TRBJ2-3
v_call: TRBV29-1
d_call: -
cdr3_nt: TGCAGCGTTGTACTAGCCTTAGTAGATACGCAGTATTTT
cdr3_aa: CSVVLALVDTQYF

clone_size: once
j_call: TRBJ1-2
v_call: TRBV19
d_call: -
cdr3_nt: TGTGCCAGTAGTATACTCGCCCTACAGGGTCACTATGGCTACACCTTC
cdr3_aa: CASSILALQGHYGYTF

clone_size: once
j_call: TRBJ1-1
v_call: TRBV6-5
d_call: -
cdr3_nt: TGTGCCAGCAGTTACCTAGGGGCATTGGATGAAGCTTTCTTT
cdr3_aa: CASSYLGALDEAFF

clone_size: -
j_call: TRBJ2-2
v_call: TRBV6-1
d_call: -
cdr3_nt: TGTGCCAGCAGTGAATTAAACACCGGGGAGCTGTTTTTT
cdr3_aa: CASSELNTGELFF

clone_size: few
j_call: TRBJ1-1
v_call: TRBV4-1
d_call: -
cdr3_nt: TGCGCCAGCAGATCGGGACCTAAGAACACTGAAGCTTTCTTT
cdr3_aa: CASRSGPKNTEAFF

clone_size: -
j_call: TRBJ2-5
v_call: TRBV15
d_call: -
cdr3_nt: TGTGCCACCAGCATCGGACGCTCCAGGGAGACCCAGTACTTC
cdr3_aa: CATSIGRSRETQYF

clone_size: -
j_call: TRBJ2-7
v_call: TRBV6-1
d_call: -
cdr3_nt: TGTGCCAGCAAGCGGGACACCCTCTACGAGCAGTACTTC
cdr3_aa: CASKRDTLYEQYF